These 19 T cell receptor beta chains were sequenced from one sample in a study of shared clonotypes between healthy human individuals. Sequencing used immunoSEQ multiplex PCR; TCRdb keeps in-frame clones, though not all of them. This table holds just under 350,000 clones, around 70% found once. The source material was memory CD4+ T cells sorted from blood. Subset here: CD45RA-negative fraction. These receptors were collected from a young man in good health.

The chain employs TRBV5-1 and TRBJ2-1; TRBD1 agrees at 11 bases. CDR3 length: 19 residues. Germline V gives CDR1 SGHRS, CDR2 YFSETQ. Trimming removed 5 bases from V and 0 bases from J; junction bases left unmatched: 13. The CDR3: CASRPGQGVLPSSYNEQFF. CDR3 nucleotide sequence: TGCGCCAGCAGACCGGGACAGGGGGTGCTTCCTAGCTCCTACAATGAGCAGTTCTTC.

The chain combines TRBV6-4 with TRBJ1-1, with 7 bases lining up with TRBD1. The V gene end was trimmed by 4 bases and the J gene end by 4 bases; junction bases not matched to a gene: 9. Germline CDR1 and CDR2: MRHNA and SNTAGT. The CDR3 spans 15 residues. The CDR3 nucleotides read TGTGCCAGCAGTGCCATGCAGGGGGGTAGCACTGAAGCTTTCTTT. Protein: CASSAMQGGSTEAFF.

The chain is built from TRBV7-8 and TRBJ2-5; 8 bases line up with TRBD1. CDR1 and CDR2 from the germline V gene are SGHVS and FQNEAQ. The CDR3 loop spans 14 amino acids. V shed 1 base, J shed 5 bases, and the junction held 3 bases outside the gene matches. CDR3 DNA: TGTGCCAGCAGCTTAGGGACAGGGAGGGAGACCCAGTACTTC. It is translated as CASSLGTGRETQYF. The full variable domain, its missing parts supplied by reference TRBV7-8 and TRBJ2-5, is GAGVSQSPRYKVAKRGQDVALRCDPISGHVSLFWYQQALGQGPEFLTYFQNEAQLDKSGLPSDRFFAERPEGSVSTLKIQRTQQEDSAVYLCASSLGTGRETQYFGPGTRLLVL.

As concerns this clone: The junction differs from germline at one of its ends, possibly a read error. This chain connects TRBV13 to TRBJ1-1, with D possibly TRBD1 on 6 matching bases. The CDR3 sequence is 11 residues long. Germline loops: CDR1 PRHDT, CDR2 FYEKMQ (reference sequence). The CDR3 DNA reads TGTGCCAGCAGCCTACGGGACACTGCCATCTTT. Amino acids: CASSLRDTAIF. The variable domain in full, with the rest retrieved from reference TRBV13 and TRBJ1-1, is AAGVIQSPRHLIKEKRETATLKCYPIPRHDTVYWYQQGPGQDPQFLISFYEKMQSDKGSIPDRFSAQQFSDYHSELNMSSLELGDSALYFCASSLRDTAIFGQGTRLTVV.

This chain links TRBV11-2 with TRBJ2-7, with D hard to call. Per the germline V gene, CDR1 is SGHAT and CDR2 is FQNNGV. The CDR3 extends over 14 amino acids. Trimming pared 4 bases from V and 1 base from J, leaving 11 bases between. DNA of the CDR3: TGTGCCAGCAGCTCCATAGCCAGTTCCTACGAGCAGTACTTC. This codes for CASSSIASSYEQYF.

The gene calls are TRBV6-1 and TRBJ2-1; D gene unclear. CDR1 MNHNS and CDR2 SASEGT come from the germline V gene. Trimming removed 7 bases from V and 1 base from J, with 11 bases in between. The CDR3 runs to 14 residues. The CDR3 here is CASTGGFSYNEQFF. The CDR3 nucleotides read TGTGCCAGCACGGGCGGTTTTTCCTACAATGAGCAGTTCTTC.

The chain recombines TRBV10-1 with TRBJ2-3, with D uncertain. The CDR3 length is 14 residues. Germline CDR1 WNHNN, CDR2 SYGVQD (reference sequence). V shed 4 bases and J shed 2 bases, with 10 bases lying between them. DNA for the CDR3: TGCGCCAGCAGTGTTAATAGGAACACAGATACGCAGTATTTT. As protein: CASSVNRNTDTQYF.

This clone was counted only a few times. V usage is TRBV30 and J usage is TRBJ2-2; D not certain. The CDR3 spans 16 residues. Germline loops: CDR1 GTSNPN, CDR2 SVGIG (reference sequence). Deletions cut 3 bases from V and 4 bases from J, with 18 bases between. The CDR3 loop reads CAWSPRSYSGTGELFF. CDR3 in DNA: TGTGCCTGGAGCCCCCGGAGTTATTCGGGCACCGGGGAGCTGTTTTTT.

The chain uses TRBV28 and TRBJ2-5; 8 nucleotides align to TRBD2. Germline V CDR1 and CDR2: MDHEN, SYDVKM. The CDR3 has 15 amino acids. Trimming took 5 bases from V and 4 from J; bases not matched to a gene: 9. The CDR3 sequence is CASSQVTSEVETQYF. DNA of the CDR3: TGTGCCAGCAGTCAGGTGACTAGCGAGGTAGAGACCCAGTACTTC.

The chain links TRBV6-6 to TRBJ2-5, with 8 bases lining up with TRBD1. CDR3 length equals 14 residues. Germline CDR1 and CDR2: MNHNY and SVGAGI (reference sequence). V trimming: 6 bases; J trimming: 3 bases; junction bases outside the gene matches: 6. CDR3: CASRLPGQEETQYF. CDR3 nucleotides: TGTGCCAGCAGGCTCCCGGGACAGGAAGAGACCCAGTACTTC.

The chain has TRBV19 and TRBJ1-5, with TRBD1 matching 9 bases. The CDR3 contains 15 residues. Germline V gene sequence: CDR1 LNHDA, CDR2 SQIVND (reference sequence). With V trimmed by 4 bases and J by 0 bases, 1 base remained unmatched. The CDR3 nucleotides read TGTGCCAGTAGTAGGACAGGGGATAGCAATCAGCCCCAGCATTTT. It is translated as CASSRTGDSNQPQHF.

This sequence joins TRBV27 and TRBJ2-1; TRBD1 aligns across 8 bases. The germline CDR1 and CDR2 sequences are MNHEY and SMNVEV (reference sequence). With 5 bases clipped from V and 2 bases from J, the junction kept 2 bases outside the gene matches. The CDR3 contains 14 residues. DNA for the CDR3: TGTGCCAGCAGTGACAGGGGAACCTACAATGAGCAGTTCTTC. This translates into CASSDRGTYNEQFF.

The chain is built from TRBV12-2 and TRBJ2-7; TRBD1 is the table's D call, not checked against the DNA. TRBV12-2 is an annotated pseudogene. The CDR3 spans 14 residues. In DNA form, the CDR3 reads TGTGCAAGTCGCTATAGCCCCCAGGGGTACGAGCAGTACTTC. Its protein product is CASRYSPQGYEQYF.

V usage is TRBV2 and J usage is TRBJ1-1; maybe TRBD1 (6 bases). The CDR3 totals 14 residues. V lost 6 bases to trimming and J lost 3 bases, with 14 bases between them. The germline CDR1 and CDR2 sequences are SNHLY and FYNNEI. Here the CDR3 reads CASSLQGGDTEAFF. The CDR3 nucleotides are TGTGCCAGCAGCTTACAGGGAGGGGACACTGAAGCTTTCTTT.

Here the CDR3 DNA reads TGTGCCAGCTGGCAGGGGGCAGGTGAGCAGTACTTC. Translated, it gives CASWQGAGEQYF. V is TRBV6-5 and J is TRBJ2-7, with 8 bases aligning to TRBD1. The CDR3 loop spans 12 amino acids. V lost 8 bases to trimming and J lost 7 bases; unmatched junction nucleotides: 7. Germline CDR1 MNHEY, CDR2 SVGAGI.

The gene calls are TRBV2 and TRBJ2-3; D may correspond to TRBD1 or TRBD2 (5 bases each). Germline assignment: CDR1 SNHLY and CDR2 FYNNEI. V was clipped by 10 bases and J by 2 bases, with 16 bases between them. CDR3 size: 14 residues. The CDR3 reads CATKPQGPTDTQYF. DNA for the CDR3: TGTGCCACAAAGCCCCAGGGACCCACAGATACGCAGTATTTT.

The J gene is TRBJ2-4, the V gene TRBV28, with D perhaps matching TRBD2 (6 bases). The CDR3 is made up of 18 amino acids. Germline V CDR1 and CDR2: MDHEN, SYDVKM. V lost 5 bases and J lost 2, with 22 bases in between. In DNA, the CDR3 is TGTGCCAGCAGTAATAACCGGAAGGACTACGGGACCAAAAACATTCAGTACTTC. As protein: CASSNNRKDYGTKNIQYF. Looking up the rest from reference TRBV28 and TRBJ2-4 gives the full variable domain: DVKVTQSSRYLVKRTGEKVFLECVQDMDHENMFWYRQDPGLGLRLIYFSYDVKMKEKGDIPEGYSVSREKKERFSLILESASTNQTSMYLCASSNNRKDYGTKNIQYFGAGTRLSVL.

The chain employs TRBV9 and TRBJ2-2; D ambiguous. The CDR3 consists of 13 residues. Germline V gene data show CDR1 as SGDLS and CDR2 as YYNGEE. V gave up 10 bases and J gave up 5 bases, with 15 bases separating them. The CDR3 coding sequence is TGTGCCTCCCGCCCGAGTGGAACCGGGGAGCTGTTTTTT. It yields the protein CASRPSGTGELFF.

The chain uses TRBV4-2 and TRBJ2-7; a weak D match, TRBD2 (6 bases). The CDR3 covers 16 residues. Germline CDR1 and CDR2: LGHNA and YNFKEQ. V was cut by 1 base and J by 7 bases, with 20 bases left in between. Here the CDR3 DNA reads TGTGCCAGCAGCCAAGGCTCTGGAGGGAGGATCGAGGAGCAGTACTTC. Translated: CASSQGSGGRIEEQYF.